These 19 T cell receptor beta chains share one sample of origin, sequenced in a study of T cell responses to AZD1222 COVID-19 vaccine. TCRdb's table, derived via immunoSEQ multiplex PCR, lists solely in-frame clones and lacks some. The sample carries around 110,000 clones, about 88% recorded once. Sequenced material: peripheral blood, taken on day 0 of AZD1222 vaccination. The origin of the receptors is an adult in good health.

The chain uses TRBV28 and TRBJ1-2, with D possibly TRBD1 on 6 matching bases. CDR1 is MDHEN and CDR2 is SYDVKM in the germline V gene. The CDR3 has 15 residues. The V and J ends lost 10 bases and 5 bases respectively, with 23 bases between them. In DNA form, the CDR3 reads TGTGCCACCCTTATAGTAGGGGGTGCGGGATATGGCTACACCTTC. The encoded protein is CATLIVGGAGYGYTF.

V usage is TRBV27 and J usage is TRBJ1-6; D not certain. The CDR3 is made up of 13 amino acids. Trimming left V 2 bases short and J 9 bases short, with 8 bases between. Germline CDR1 MNHEY, CDR2 SMNVEV (reference sequence). The CDR3 DNA reads TGTGCCAGCAGTTTAGAAGGTGCTTCACCCCTCCACTTT. This gives the protein CASSLEGASPLHF.

The chain uses TRBV6-5 and TRBJ1-2; TRBD1 aligns across 7 bases. CDR3 length: 14 amino acids. Germline CDR1 is MNHEY and CDR2 is SVGAGI. J gave up 4 bases and V 8 bases, and 10 bases lay outside the gene matches. The CDR3 spells CASRGQVRRYGYTF. DNA of the CDR3: TGTGCCAGCCGCGGACAGGTTCGGCGCTATGGCTACACCTTC.

For the CDR3, the DNA is TGTGCCAGCAGTGAATCGGGACTAGCGGGGCTCGGGCAGTACTTC. As protein: CASSESGLAGLGQYF. The chain carries TRBV25-1 and TRBJ2-7, with 13 nucleotides matching TRBD2. The V segment lost 1 base and the J segment 9 bases; nucleotides outside the gene matches: 6. The CDR3 covers 15 residues. CDR1 and CDR2 (germline): MGHDK, SYGVNS.

This rearrangement joins TRBV19 to TRBJ1-5, with D perhaps TRBD1 (5 bases). CDR1 and CDR2 (germline): LNHDA, SQIVND (reference sequence). V lost 7 bases, J lost 6 bases, and 22 bases lay in between. The CDR3 is 16 amino acids. The CDR3 coding sequence is TGTGCCAGTAAAACTGGTCAGGGCAGTGGAGGTCAGCCCCAGCATTTT. It codes for CASKTGQGSGGQPQHF.

This CDR3 is CASKGLGTGGPGELFF. The CDR3 nucleotides are TGTGCCTCCAAGGGGTTAGGGACAGGGGGCCCCGGGGAGCTGTTTTTT. The V call is TRBV27, the J call TRBJ2-2; 12 bases are shared with TRBD1. Germline V CDR1 and CDR2: MNHEY, SMNVEV (reference sequence). V trimming: 11 bases; J trimming: 6 bases; junction bases outside the gene matches: 13. The length of the CDR3 is 16 residues.

The chain joins TRBV28 to TRBJ2-3, with D maybe TRBD2 (6 bases). Germline V gene data show CDR1 as MDHEN and CDR2 as SYDVKM. The CDR3 has 14 amino acids. CDR3 region: CAVVGGVNMDTQYF. CDR3 bases: TGTGCTGTTGTGGGGGGAGTGAACATGGATACGCAGTATTTT. The complete variable domain, with remaining parts taken from reference TRBV28 and TRBJ2-3, reads DVKVTQSSRYLVKRTGEKVFLECVQDMDHENMFWYRQDPGLGLRLIYFSYDVKMKEKGDIPEGYSVSREKKERFSLILESASTNQTSMYLCAVVGGVNMDTQYFGPGTRLTVL.

J is TRBJ1-6 and V is TRBV4-2, with D possibly matching TRBD1 (5 bases). The CDR3 consists of 16 residues. The ends were cut back, 4 bases at V and 9 bases at J, with 19 bases in the middle. Germline lookup yields CDR1 LGHNA and CDR2 YNFKEQ. CDR3: CASSRSGLGTGSPLHF. The CDR3 bases are TGTGCCAGCAGCCGGTCCGGGCTAGGGACCGGTTCACCCCTCCACTTT.

The chain uses TRBV6-6 and TRBJ2-1; perhaps D is TRBD1 or TRBD2 (5 bases each). This CDR3 has 16 residues. The V end was cut by 7 bases, the J end by 1 base, with 17 bases between. CDR1 MNHNY and CDR2 SVGAGI come from the germline V gene (reference sequence). The CDR3, as DNA: TGTGCCAGCACCTACGGGGCAGGAGTTTCCTACAATGAGCAGTTCTTC. Residues: CASTYGAGVSYNEQFF.

DNA of the CDR3: TGTGCCAGCAGCCCAGGGCTGGGGGCCCTCCAAGAGACCCAGTACTTC. Its translation: CASSPGLGALQETQYF. The chain joins TRBV7-8 to TRBJ2-5, with D possibly being TRBD1 (6 bases). In germline, CDR1 is SGHVS, CDR2 FQNEAQ. The CDR3 length is 16 residues. Between the trimmed V and J ends, which lost 5 bases and 1 base, there was a span of 17 bases.

The chain employs TRBV19 and TRBJ1-2; no clear D gene. CDR3 length: 13 residues. The germline V gene encodes CDR1 LNHDA and CDR2 SQIVND (reference sequence). V was cut by 1 base and J by 6 bases, with 9 bases left in between. CDR3 sequence: CASSIVSGDGYTF. In nucleotides, the CDR3 is TGTGCCAGTAGTATAGTATCGGGAGATGGCTACACCTTC. Full variable domain (outside the CDR3, taken from reference TRBV19 and TRBJ1-2): DGGITQSPKYLFRKEGQNVTLSCEQNLNHDAMYWYRQDPGQGLRLIYYSQIVNDFQKGDIAEGYSVSREKKESFPLTVTSAQKNPTAFYLCASSIVSGDGYTFGSGTRLTVV.

The chain links TRBV28 to TRBJ1-2; D gene unclear. The CDR3 consists of 13 residues. V lost 6 bases, J lost 5 bases, and 13 bases lay in between. CDR1 and CDR2 (germline): MDHEN, SYDVKM. CDR3: CASSRQDRYGYTF. DNA of the CDR3: TGTGCCAGCAGCCGCCAGGACCGATATGGCTACACCTTC.

The chain employs TRBV27 and TRBJ1-1; TRBD1 is a possible D gene (6 bases). The CDR3 covers 14 residues. Trimming removed 7 bases from V and 6 bases from J, with 18 bases in between. Germline V gives CDR1 MNHEY, CDR2 SMNVEV (reference sequence). DNA for the CDR3: TGTGCCAGCACCTCCATTCCACAGGGAGCTGAAGCTTTCTTT. Residues: CASTSIPQGAEAFF.

The chain combines TRBV6-5 with TRBJ2-5, with 8 nucleotides matching TRBD2. The CDR3 is made up of 13 amino acids. V lost 7 bases to trimming and J lost 5 bases; unmatched junction nucleotides: 6. Germline V gene sequence: CDR1 MNHEY, CDR2 SVGAGI. The CDR3 spells CASTIAGSETQYF. DNA for the CDR3: TGTGCCAGCACGATAGCGGGGTCCGAGACCCAGTACTTC.

This sequence joins TRBV28 and TRBJ2-7, with D uncertain. The ends were cut back, 6 bases at V and 1 base at J, with 7 bases in the middle. This CDR3 is 12 amino acids long. The germline gives CDR1 MDHEN, CDR2 SYDVKM. Here the CDR3 reads CASRIPSYEQYF. The CDR3, as DNA: TGTGCCAGCAGGATTCCGTCCTACGAGCAGTACTTC.

This chain connects TRBV2 to TRBJ2-3; possible D gene TRBD2, 5 bases. The CDR3 runs 14 residues. The V end was cut by 3 bases, the J end by 4 bases, with 11 bases between. CDR1 is SNHLY, CDR2 FYNNEI, per germline. The CDR3 protein is CASSDGVASDTQYF. CDR3 coding DNA: TGTGCCAGCAGTGACGGGGTGGCCTCAGATACGCAGTATTTT.

The chain links TRBV5-1 to TRBJ2-1; 8 bases align to TRBD2. The CDR3 runs to 14 residues. V lost 2 bases and J lost 8; bases outside the gene matches: 6. Per the germline V gene, CDR1 is SGHRS and CDR2 is YFSETQ. DNA of the CDR3: TGCGCCAGCAGCTTTGGGACTAGAGGCGATGAGCAGTTCTTC. This sequence encodes CASSFGTRGDEQFF.

This clone was recorded only once. The chain carries TRBV28 and TRBJ2-7; 11 bases fit TRBD1. The germline V gene has CDR1 MDHEN and CDR2 SYDVKM. The trim removed 6 bases at V and 6 bases at J, leaving 7 bases unmatched. The CDR3 contains 14 residues. The CDR3 DNA sequence: TGTGCCAGCAGAGGGGGGACAGGGGGAAGCGAGCAGTACTTC. Amino acid sequence: CASRGGTGGSEQYF.

In its sample, this clone was seen a few times. The gene calls are TRBV12-2 and TRBJ2-7; no check of the table's D call, TRBD1, against the DNA was made. TRBV12-2 is described as a pseudogene. The CDR3 is made up of 15 amino acids. CDR3 protein: CASRSWGRATYEQYF. CDR3 bases: TGTGCAAGTCGCTCTTGGGGCAGGGCTACCTACGAGCAGTACTTC.